The 7 T cell receptor beta chains below come from one sample, sequenced in a study of blood T cell repertoires in COVID-19. This table comes from immunoSEQ multiplex PCR, and its TCRdb copy is limited to in-frame clones, with some not included. The sample holds roughly 200,000 clones; roughly 89% are singletons and the top ten take around 2.9%. Source material: PBMCs or T cells enriched from blood (not recorded which). These receptors all stem from a woman in her twenties or thirties who had been exposed to COVID-19.

V usage is TRBV12-3 or TRBV12-4 and J usage is TRBJ2-2; a possible D gene is TRBD2 (5 bases). CDR3 length: 13 amino acids. Trimming left V 3 bases short and J 5 bases short, with 7 bases between. DNA of the CDR3: TGTGCCAGCAGTTTTGGACTTACCGGGGAGCTGTTTTTT. As protein: CASSFGLTGELFF.

DNA for the CDR3: TGTGCCAGTAGTACCCCATTTGAGTACCTCTCCTACGAGCAGTACTTC. Its protein is CASSTPFEYLSYEQYF. The chain employs TRBV19 and TRBJ2-7; D is ambiguous. This CDR3 comprises 16 residues. The ends were cut back, 4 bases at V and 0 bases at J, with 16 bases in the middle. Germline-derived CDR1 and CDR2 are LNHDA and SQIVND (reference sequence).

The chain recombines TRBV5-6 with TRBJ1-2; tentative D call: TRBD1 (5 bases). V lost 0 bases and J lost 2, with 20 bases in between. This CDR3 has 18 residues. The germline V gene has CDR1 SGHDT and CDR2 YYEEEE. The CDR3 protein is CASSLAGRGGSQNYGYTF. DNA for the CDR3: TGTGCCAGCAGCTTGGCGGGTAGGGGCGGCAGTCAGAACTATGGCTACACCTTC.

This clone was found once. The genes are TRBV24-1 and TRBJ1-2; D unresolved. CDR3 length: 14 amino acids. Germline lookup yields CDR1 KGHDR and CDR2 SFDVKD. Trimming stripped 5 bases from V and 2 bases from J, with 11 bases between. CDR3: CATSGNQRNYGYTF. The DNA for the CDR3 is TGTGCCACCAGTGGAAATCAGAGGAACTATGGCTACACCTTC.

The rearrangement uses TRBV5-4 and TRBJ2-1; the match to TRBD2 covers 9 bases. J lost 4 bases, V lost 1 base, and 9 bases had no gene match. The CDR3 loop spans 17 amino acids. Per the germline V gene, CDR1 is SGHNT and CDR2 is YYREEE (reference sequence). CDR3 DNA: TGTGCCAGCAGCTTGTCTTCGGCGGGGGGGCCTTACAATGAGCAGTTCTTC. It codes for CASSLSSAGGPYNEQFF.

The chain combines TRBV6-5 with TRBJ2-3; TRBD1 matches 7 bases. V lost 7 bases and J lost 0; bases outside the gene matches: 4. The V gene's germline CDR1 is MNHEY and CDR2 SVGAGI. CDR3 size: 14 residues. In DNA form, the CDR3 reads TGTGCCAGCATCAGGACAGGTAGCACAGATACGCAGTATTTT. This sequence encodes CASIRTGSTDTQYF.

The chain recombines TRBV2 with TRBJ2-7; D is unclear. CDR3 length: 11 amino acids. Between the trimmed V and J ends, which lost 5 bases and 2 bases, there was a span of 4 bases. From germline, CDR1 is SNHLY and CDR2 FYNNEI. CDR3 in amino acids: CASSITYEQYF. DNA of the CDR3: TGTGCCAGCAGTATAACCTACGAGCAGTACTTC.